This T cell receptor beta chain originates from a study of shared clonotypes between healthy human individuals. This clone showed up many times. Unmatched junction bases numbered 6, after V lost 6 bases and J lost 7 bases. This CDR3 has 14 residues. Germline V gene sequence: CDR1 ENHRY, CDR2 SYGVKD. Produced via immunoSEQ multiplex PCR; TCRdb's table is partial and in-frame only. The sample holds a few hundred thousand clones; less than 80% are singletons and the top ten take approximately 12%. Sequenced input: PBMCs. This TCR came from a woman in her forties in good health. Some clones in this sample may be carry-over from other donors' samples. This sequence joins TRBV10-3 and TRBJ2-2, with TRBD1 matching 9 bases. The CDR3 protein is CAIRGQGKGGELFF. The DNA for the CDR3 is TGTGCCATCAGGGGACAGGGAAAGGGCGGGGAGCTGTTTTTT.